What follows are 31 T cell receptor beta chains derived from one specimen sequenced in a study of technical replicates of blood from a handful of donors. Only in-frame clones appear in the TCRdb table, and some are missing; sequencing was by immunoSEQ multiplex PCR. The sample includes about 73,000 clones, 93% of them seen just once. Sequencing used T cells isolated from PBMCs. These TCRs come from a human donor in good health.

Here the CDR3 DNA reads TGTGCCAGCAGTTACTCGCAGCGAGGAGGTTCGGATACGCAGTATTTT. Protein sequence: CASSYSQRGGSDTQYF. The V and J genes are TRBV6-5 and TRBJ2-3, with a tentative D call TRBD2 (5 bases). In germline, CDR1 is MNHEY, CDR2 SVGAGI. V was cut by 0 bases and J by 6 bases, with 16 bases left in between. The length of the CDR3 is 16 residues.

This chain uses TRBV18 with TRBJ1-1, with D possibly being TRBD1 (5 bases). The length of the CDR3 is 16 residues. Germline V gene lookup returns CDR1 KGHSH and CDR2 LQKENI. The V end was cut by 2 bases, the J end by 3 bases, with 16 bases between. CDR3 in DNA: TGTGCCAGCTCACCAGGGCAGGGTAATGTGGACACTGAAGCTTTCTTT. Its translation is CASSPGQGNVDTEAFF.

This chain links TRBV6-1 with TRBJ2-3; 12 positions agree with TRBD2. After removal of 2 bases from V and 1 base from J, the junction contained 1 base not matched to a gene. Per germline, CDR1 MNHNS and CDR2 SASEGT. This CDR3 contains 16 residues. The CDR3 protein is CASSELAGGRTDTQYF. In DNA, the CDR3 is TGTGCCAGCAGTGAACTAGCGGGGGGGCGCACAGATACGCAGTATTTT.

The CDR3 sequence: CASSLGGAYQPQHF. CDR3 sequence (DNA): TGTGCCAGCAGTTTGGGAGGGGCCTACCAGCCCCAGCATTTT. The rearrangement uses TRBV6-6 and TRBJ1-5; D is perhaps TRBD1 (5 bases). The V end was cut by 4 bases, the J end by 7 bases, with 14 bases between. The germline gives CDR1 MNHNY, CDR2 SVGAGI (reference sequence). CDR3 size: 14 residues.

This sequence joins TRBV6-6 and TRBJ2-2; 9 bases match TRBD2. This CDR3 region has 15 residues. Unmatched junction bases numbered 7, after V lost 8 bases and J lost 3 bases. Germline V gene data show CDR1 as MNHNY and CDR2 as SVGAGI (reference sequence). CDR3: CASCSGSRDTGELFF. CDR3 bases: TGTGCCAGCTGTAGCGGGAGTAGGGACACCGGGGAGCTGTTTTTT.

This chain links TRBV18 with TRBJ2-7; no clear D. V dropped 4 bases and J dropped 1 base, with 17 bases sitting between them. Germline V gives CDR1 KGHSH, CDR2 LQKENI. This CDR3 contains 16 residues. The DNA of the CDR3 is TGTGCCAGCTCACTCATCCGAAACAGTCGATCCTACGAGCAGTACTTC. Translation gives CASSLIRNSRSYEQYF.

The chain has TRBV4-1 and TRBJ2-7; possibly TRBD2 for D (6 bases). Germline V gene lookup returns CDR1 MGHRA and CDR2 YSYEKL. The length of the CDR3 is 16 residues. Trimming pared 3 bases from V and 2 bases from J, leaving 17 bases between. CDR3: CASSQTLGTPAYEQYF. The CDR3 nucleotides read TGCGCCAGCAGCCAGACACTCGGGACTCCTGCCTACGAGCAGTACTTC.

This chain uses TRBV30 with TRBJ1-4, with a possible D match to TRBD1 (5 bases). The germline V gene has CDR1 GTSNPN and CDR2 SVGIG (reference sequence). CDR3 size: 14 residues. V was clipped by 0 bases and J by 5 bases, with 10 bases between them. CDR3 residues: CAWSVGRANEKLFF. The CDR3 coding sequence is TGTGCCTGGAGTGTGGGCAGGGCAAATGAAAAACTGTTTTTT.

This clone was detected only once. The rearrangement joins TRBV7-9 to TRBJ2-5; D not resolved. Germline V gives CDR1 SEHNR, CDR2 FQNEAQ (reference sequence). This CDR3 has 13 residues. V lost 3 bases to trimming and J lost 0 bases, with 5 bases between them. The DNA of the CDR3 is TGTGCCAGCAGCTTCGGGTACCAAGAGACCCAGTACTTC. Amino acid sequence: CASSFGYQETQYF.

The rearrangement uses TRBV18 and TRBJ2-1, with 11 bases fitting TRBD1. This CDR3 has 15 residues. The V gene's germline CDR1 is KGHSH and CDR2 LQKENI. V shed 5 bases and J 3 bases; nucleotides not matched to a gene: 3. In DNA, the CDR3 is TGTGCCAGCTCAGCCGGGACAGGGGGCTACAATGAGCAGTTCTTC. It specifies CASSAGTGGYNEQFF.

The gene calls are TRBV28 and TRBJ1-4, with 9 bases matching TRBD1. Unmatched junction bases numbered 12, after V lost 8 bases and J lost 5 bases. The CDR3 spans 16 residues. Germline V gene sequence: CDR1 MDHEN, CDR2 SYDVKM. CDR3 DNA sequence: TGTGCCAGCGAAGAAAACAGGGGGCGATACAATGAAAAACTGTTTTTT. Translated: CASEENRGRYNEKLFF.

CDR3 coding DNA: TGTGCCAGCAGTTACTCGCGGGGATACACTGAAGCTTTCTTT. This codes for CASSYSRGYTEAFF. The rearrangement links TRBV6-6 to TRBJ1-1; D unclear. The V gene's germline CDR1 is MNHNY and CDR2 SVGAGI (reference sequence). This CDR3 contains 14 residues. V was cut by 0 bases and J by 3 bases, with 8 bases left in between.

The V and J genes are TRBV5-6 and TRBJ1-5; 8 bases are shared with TRBD1. The CDR3 is made up of 18 amino acids. After removal of 4 bases from V and 1 base from J, the junction contained 13 bases not matched to a gene. Looked up from germline, CDR1 is SGHDT and CDR2 is YYEEEE. The CDR3 region has the DNA TGTGCCAGCAGCCCTATAAAAAACAGGGGGGAGAGCAATCAGCCCCAGCATTTT. Translated, it gives CASSPIKNRGESNQPQHF. The variable domain in full, completed from reference TRBV5-6 and TRBJ1-5, reads DAGVTQSPTHLIKTRGQQVTLRCSPKSGHDTVSWYQQALGQGPQFIFQYYEEEERQRGNFPDRFSGHQFPNYSSELNVNALLLGDSALYLCASSPIKNRGESNQPQHFGDGTRLSIL.

The chain employs TRBV28 and TRBJ1-2, with D possibly being TRBD1 (5 bases). This CDR3 is built from 16 residues. V was pared by 2 bases and J by 3 bases, with 16 bases between. Per germline, CDR1 MDHEN and CDR2 SYDVKM. CDR3: CASSLATEPLDYGYTF. CDR3 coding DNA: TGTGCCAGCAGTTTAGCGACAGAGCCGCTAGACTATGGCTACACCTTC.

The rearrangement uses TRBV7-9 and TRBJ2-2; D is perhaps TRBD1 (7 bases). The V end was cut by 3 bases, the J end by 3 bases, with 20 bases between. The CDR3 extends over 18 amino acids. Germline assignment: CDR1 SEHNR and CDR2 FQNEAQ (reference sequence). The CDR3 region has the DNA TGTGCCAGCAGCTTCGGAGCGGCAGGGGGGCCGGACACCGGGGAGCTGTTTTTT. As protein: CASSFGAAGGPDTGELFF.

This chain links TRBV7-9 with TRBJ1-5; possibly TRBD1 for D (6 bases). The V and J ends lost 4 bases and 3 bases respectively, with 13 bases between them. CDR3 length: 15 amino acids. CDR1 is SEHNR and CDR2 is FQNEAQ in the germline V gene (reference sequence). CDR3: CASSYIGGANQPQHF. CDR3 DNA sequence: TGTGCCAGCAGCTATATTGGGGGGGCCAATCAGCCCCAGCATTTT.

The rearrangement links TRBV6-5 to TRBJ2-1; possible D gene TRBD1, 5 bases. This CDR3 has 14 residues. V dropped 2 bases and J dropped 7 bases, with 12 bases sitting between them. The germline V gene encodes CDR1 MNHEY and CDR2 SVGAGI. The CDR3 spells CASSYPGIWNEQFF. CDR3 nucleotides: TGTGCCAGCAGTTACCCAGGGATATGGAATGAGCAGTTCTTC.

The genes are TRBV5-1 and TRBJ2-1; the D is unclear. This CDR3 contains 15 residues. V lost 0 bases and J lost 0, with 7 bases in between. The germline V gene encodes CDR1 SGHRS and CDR2 YFSETQ. CDR3 in amino acids: CASSLVFSSYNEQFF. The CDR3 DNA sequence: TGCGCCAGCAGCTTGGTATTCAGCTCCTACAATGAGCAGTTCTTC.

The chain recombines TRBV7-9 with TRBJ2-5; weak D call: TRBD2 (6 bases). Per the germline V gene, CDR1 is SEHNR and CDR2 is FQNEAQ (reference sequence). CDR3 length: 15 residues. Trimming took off 1 base at V and 4 bases at J, with 13 bases between the two ends. For the CDR3, the DNA is TGTGCCAGCAGCTTAGGTGGAGGGAGGCTAGAGACCCAGTACTTC. Amino acids: CASSLGGGRLETQYF. Complete variable domain (other parts from reference TRBV7-9 and TRBJ2-5): DTGVSQNPRHKITKRGQNVTFRCDPISEHNRLYWYRQTLGQGPEFLTYFQNEAQLEKSRLLSDRFSAERPKGSFSTLEIQRTEQGDSAMYLCASSLGGGRLETQYFGPGTRLLVL.

This clone was counted only a few times. The chain recombines TRBV6-4 with TRBJ2-6; tentatively, D is TRBD2 (6 bases). Trimming took 0 bases from V and 3 from J, leaving 9 bases between them. Germline V gene lookup returns CDR1 MRHNA and CDR2 SNTAGT. This CDR3 has 16 amino acids. CDR3 amino acids: CASSDSGGLGANVLTF. DNA of the CDR3: TGTGCCAGCAGTGACTCCGGAGGGCTTGGGGCCAACGTCCTGACTTTC.

This clone was recorded once. The V call is TRBV29-1, the J call TRBJ1-4; TRBD1 matches at 8 bases. V dropped 2 bases and J dropped 4; count of bases not matched to a gene: 3. Germline-derived CDR1 and CDR2 are SQVTM and ANQGSEA. The CDR3 runs 14 residues. CDR3 DNA: TGCAGCGTTGAATCACAGGGGGGTAATGAAAAACTGTTTTTT. It encodes CSVESQGGNEKLFF.

J is TRBJ2-7 and V is TRBV14; D is ambiguous. The V gene's germline CDR1 is SGHDN and CDR2 FVKESK. The CDR3 extends over 14 amino acids. V lost 3 bases and J 2 bases, leaving 11 bases between the germline ends. DNA of the CDR3: TGTGCCAGCAGCCAGACTCTAAGAGCCTACGAGCAGTACTTC. Its translation is CASSQTLRAYEQYF. The whole variable domain, remainder taken from reference TRBV14 and TRBJ2-7, is EAGVTQFPSHSVIEKGQTVTLRCDPISGHDNLYWYRRVMGKEIKFLLHFVKESKQDESGMPNNRFLAERTGGTYSTLKVQPAELEDSGVYFCASSQTLRAYEQYFGPGTRLTVT.

The rearrangement joins TRBV5-1 to TRBJ2-3; maybe TRBD1 (6 bases). CDR1 SGHRS and CDR2 YFSETQ come from the germline V gene. Between the trimmed V and J ends, which lost 0 bases and 2 bases, there was a span of 10 bases. The CDR3 runs to 15 residues. CDR3 in amino acids: CASSLGQVLTDTQYF. CDR3 in DNA: TGCGCCAGCAGCTTGGGACAGGTACTCACAGATACGCAGTATTTT.

The rearrangement links TRBV27 to TRBJ1-2; a weak D match, TRBD1 (5 bases). The germline CDR1 and CDR2 sequences are MNHEY and SMNVEV (reference sequence). The CDR3 has 14 residues. V shed 4 bases and J shed 4 bases, with 13 bases lying between them. CDR3 DNA: TGTGCCAGCAGTTCTCTTGGGGCTGGCTATGGCTACACCTTC. This encodes CASSSLGAGYGYTF.

The rearrangement links TRBV2 to TRBJ2-7; 8 nucleotides line up with TRBD2. CDR3 length equals 14 residues. Germline V gives CDR1 SNHLY, CDR2 FYNNEI. V shed 3 bases, J shed 3 bases, and the junction held 4 bases outside the gene matches. Written as DNA, the CDR3 is TGTGCCAGCAGTGAGAGCGGGGGAAACTACGAGCAGTACTTC. Its translation: CASSESGGNYEQYF. The variable domain in full, completed from reference TRBV2 and TRBJ2-7, reads EPEVTQTPSHQVTQMGQEVILRCVPISNHLYFYWYRQILGQKVEFLVSFYNNEISEKSEIFDDQFSVERPDGSNFTLKIRSTKLEDSAMYFCASSESGGNYEQYFGPGTRLTVT.

The chain is built from TRBV7-6 and TRBJ1-5; D is undetermined. Germline loops: CDR1 SGHVS, CDR2 FNYEAQ. Trimming left V 1 base short and J 1 base short, with 11 bases between. This CDR3 comprises 16 residues. CDR3 DNA: TGTGCCAGCAGCTTAGAAACAATTCAGAGCAATCAGCCCCAGCATTTT. Translated: CASSLETIQSNQPQHF.

The chain carries TRBV30 and TRBJ2-5; D is possibly TRBD2 (7 bases). Germline V gene data show CDR1 as GTSNPN and CDR2 as SVGIG (reference sequence). The CDR3 consists of 16 residues. Trimming removed 1 base at V and 3 bases at J, with 18 bases between. The CDR3 protein is CAWSAWGPSGKETQYF. The CDR3 bases are TGTGCCTGGAGTGCCTGGGGGCCTAGCGGAAAAGAGACCCAGTACTTC.

The chain links TRBV10-2 to TRBJ2-1; TRBD1 aligns across 8 bases. This CDR3 contains 14 residues. CDR1 WSHSY and CDR2 SAAADI come from the germline V gene. Trimming removed 8 bases from V and 4 bases from J; junction bases left unmatched: 7. The CDR3 region has the DNA TGCGCCAGCGGAGGACAGGGTTCTTACAATGAGCAGTTCTTC. Amino acids: CASGGQGSYNEQFF.

This rearrangement joins TRBV7-9 to TRBJ2-3, with D perhaps TRBD1 (5 bases). The CDR3 sequence is 14 residues long. V lost 10 bases, J lost 0 bases, and 14 bases lay in between. Germline loops: CDR1 SEHNR, CDR2 FQNEAQ (reference sequence). CDR3 coding DNA: TGTGCCACCAAAGGGGTGGTGAGCACAGATACGCAGTATTTT. This encodes CATKGVVSTDTQYF.

This chain links TRBV6-1 with TRBJ1-5, with TRBD1 identical over 9 bases. The junction had 7 bases not matched to a gene; V was cut back by 6 bases and J by 7 bases. CDR3 length equals 14 residues. Germline V gene sequence: CDR1 MNHNS, CDR2 SASEGT. The DNA of the CDR3 is TGTGCCAGCAGACCGGGACAGGGTCGCCAGCCCCAGCATTTT. This encodes CASRPGQGRQPQHF.

The CDR3 spells CASSDLTGINQPQHF. DNA of the CDR3: TGTGCCAGCAGTGACCTGACAGGAATAAATCAGCCCCAGCATTTT. This chain uses TRBV6-1 with TRBJ1-5; TRBD1 might be the D (6 bases). V gave up 3 bases and J gave up 4 bases, with 13 bases separating them. The germline CDR1 and CDR2 sequences are MNHNS and SASEGT. CDR3 length: 15 amino acids.